This T cell receptor (beta chain) was documented in a study of CD8 T cells in ankylosing spondylitis. General study points: Researchers report that disease-linked clones proved CD8+ and relatively rare in peripheral blood. Some of the motif variants had earlier been found in reactive arthritis patients' fluid and blood.

TCRdb passed the 5' RACE reads through MiXCR, listing each CDR3 protein once. The sample lists 300,000 to 400,000 distinct CDR3 sequences; 20% to 25% were seen once. This clonotype turned up a few times. Its target is not known. The CDR3 totals 15 residues. V was shortened by 6 bases and J by 0 bases, with 16 bases between the two germline ends. Looked up from germline, CDR1 is SQVTM and CDR2 is ANQGSEA. This sequence was found in a male donor with ankylosing spondylitis or in good health (not recorded which). J is TRBJ2-3 and V is TRBV29-1; D gene ambiguous. Sequences were obtained from blood, either unsorted or a sorted T cell fraction (not recorded which). CDR3 nucleotides: TGCAGCGTCGGACCAAGGACCGACAGCACAGATACGCAGTATTTT. Translating gives CSVGPRTDSTDTQYF.